The clone carrying this TCR beta chain has a handful of counts. What it recognizes is unknown. These data are taken from a study of cytomegalovirus exposure and HLA in healthy donors. The ends were cut back, 5 bases at V and 8 bases at J, with 12 bases in the middle. There are 13 residues in the CDR3. Germline CDR1 reads LNHDA; CDR2 reads SQIVND (reference sequence). Both 60 Vbeta primers and 13 Jbeta primers went into the PCR. TCRdb's copy holds only in-frame clones and misses some; the assay was immunoSEQ multiplex PCR. The sample includes 220,000 or so clones, approximately 70% seen only once; the top ten take 1.8%. Study findings and constraints: An analysis done earlier found most TCR beta V segments productive about 87% or about 30% of the time. It was shown in a later analysis that HLA-associated TCR beta chains were more clonally expanded than other, equally common chains.

This receptor was taken from a woman aged 25 to 45 in good health and CMV-seronegative. The sequencing sample was made of PBMCs. The chain recombines TRBV19 with TRBJ1-4, with D perhaps TRBD1 (5 bases). CDR3 DNA: TGTGCCAGTAGTGGGGGGAGGGGCGAAAAACTGTTTTTT. Translation gives CASSGGRGEKLFF. Together with reference TRBV19 and TRBJ1-4, the CDR3 gives the full variable domain: DGGITQSPKYLFRKEGQNVTLSCEQNLNHDAMYWYRQDPGQGLRLIYYSQIVNDFQKGDIAEGYSVSREKKESFPLTVTSAQKNPTAFYLCASSGGRGEKLFFGSGTQLSVL.